A selection of T cell receptor beta chains follows, all from one sample in a study of T cell repertoires in cytomegalovirus infection. TCRdb reprocessed the reads with MiXCR, giving one entry per CDR3 protein. The table has around 490,000 distinct CDR3 sequences, more than 25% seen once. The sequencing sample was made of PBMCs. These receptors all stem from a human donor in good health (CMV status not recorded). Some clones in this sample may be carry-over from other donors' samples. The CDR3 runs from the conserved cysteine through the conserved F or W. Each record gives: J gene, D gene, clone size, V gene, CDR3 protein, CDR3 DNA. A D gene is named only where the DNA matches it firmly. Rows may omit the clone size; those that give it use once, few, many or a size class.

TRBJ2-7,-,-,TRBV6-1,CASNAVVAYEQYF,TGTGCCAGCAACGCGGTCGTCGCCTACGAGCAGTACTTC
TRBJ1-2,-,few,TRBV7-9,CASSLAQGMGGPQGYTF,TGTGCCAGCAGCTTAGCGCAAGGGATGGGGGGACCACAAGGCTACACCTTC
TRBJ2-7,TRBD2,once,TRBV6-2/TRBV6-3,CASSGTIPYYEQYF,TGTGCCAGCAGCGGGACTATTCCCTACTACGAGCAGTACTTC
TRBJ2-6,-,-,TRBV4-3,CASSQDLTGANVLTF,TGCGCCAGCAGCCAAGATCTAACCGGGGCCAACGTCCTGACTTTC
TRBJ1-4,-,-,TRBV28,CASSLPVLGTNEKLFF,TGTGCCAGCAGTTTGCCAGTACTGGGCACTAATGAAAAACTGTTTTTT
TRBJ1-1,TRBD1,few,TRBV30,CAWSALGQVEAFF,TGTGCCTGGAGTGCCCTGGGACAGGTTGAAGCTTTCTTT
TRBJ2-2,TRBD1,-,TRBV6-6,CASSQDRLTGELFF,TGTGCCAGCAGTCAGGACAGGCTAACCGGGGAGCTGTTTTTT
TRBJ2-1,TRBD2,few,TRBV6-6,CASSYGLAGNNEQFF,TGTGCCAGCAGTTACGGACTAGCGGGGAACAATGAGCAGTTCTTC
TRBJ1-2,-,-,TRBV11-2,CASSLARDPHYGYTF,TGTGCCAGCAGCTTAGCCCGGGACCCTCACTATGGCTACACCTTC
TRBJ1-1,-,many,TRBV7-2,CASSPGGVLGEAFF,TGTGCCAGCAGCCCGGGAGGGGTACTGGGTGAAGCTTTCTTT
TRBJ2-1,-,many,TRBV7-9,CASSLATWEMGYNEQFF,TGTGCCAGCAGCTTAGCTACATGGGAGATGGGGTACAATGAGCAGTTCTTC
TRBJ2-3,-,-,TRBV4-2,CASSQDRAGGTDTQYF,TGTGCCAGCAGCCAAGATAGGGCAGGGGGCACAGATACGCAGTATTTT
TRBJ1-3,-,many,TRBV7-2,CASSLGKSPGNTIYF,TGTGCCAGCAGCTTGGGCAAATCCCCTGGAAACACCATATATTTT
TRBJ1-1,TRBD1,-,TRBV20-1,CSARIGAGGMNTEAFF,TGCAGTGCTAGGATCGGGGCAGGGGGGATGAACACTGAAGCTTTCTTT
TRBJ1-5,-,few,TRBV7-9,CASSPSGLSNQPQHF,TGTGCCAGCAGCCCGTCGGGACTAAGCAATCAGCCCCAGCATTTT
TRBJ1-4,-,-,TRBV7-2,CASRPPGVEKLFF,TGTGCCAGCAGGCCCCCTGGCGTTGAAAAACTGTTTTTT
TRBJ2-5,-,-,TRBV12-3/TRBV12-4,CASSPIRDSASGTQYF,TGTGCCAGCAGTCCGATCCGGGACTCCGCGTCAGGGACCCAGTACTTC
TRBJ1-5,-,many,TRBV12-3/TRBV12-4,CASRPQGVSNQPQHF,TGTGCCAGCAGACCTCAGGGTGTCAGCAATCAGCCCCAGCATTTT
TRBJ2-2,-,few,TRBV6-5,CASRTGTSYKGELFF,TGTGCCAGCAGGACGGGGACTTCTTACAAGGGGGAGCTGTTTTTT
TRBJ2-2,TRBD2,few,TRBV19,CATIAGPGELFF,TGTGCCACCATAGCGGGACCCGGGGAGCTGTTTTTT
TRBJ2-1,-,few,TRBV29-1,CSVEGGINNEQFF,TGCAGCGTTGAAGGCGGGATCAACAATGAGCAGTTCTTC
TRBJ2-1,-,-,TRBV11-1,CASSGLLGAYNEQFF,TGTGCCAGCAGTGGACTTCTCGGCGCCTACAATGAGCAGTTCTTC
TRBJ1-2,-,-,TRBV4-1,CASSQAGTANYGYTF,TGCGCCAGCAGCCAAGCAGGGACTGCTAACTATGGCTACACCTTC
TRBJ1-1,-,-,TRBV6-2/TRBV6-3,CASQVGWAGTEAFF,TGTGCCAGCCAGGTGGGCTGGGCTGGCACTGAAGCTTTCTTT
TRBJ1-5,TRBD1,-,TRBV12-3/TRBV12-4,CASSIGGTGGYQPQHF,TGTGCCAGCAGTATCGGAGGGACAGGGGGCTACCAGCCCCAGCATTTT
TRBJ2-7,TRBD1,-,TRBV10-3,CAISDPTGVSHEQYF,TGTGCCATCAGTGATCCGACAGGGGTTTCCCACGAGCAGTACTTC
TRBJ2-1,TRBD1,-,TRBV7-9,CASSFLTGAGDEQFF,TGTGCCAGCAGCTTTTTGACAGGGGCCGGGGATGAGCAGTTCTTC
TRBJ1-1,-,few,TRBV11-3,CASSADRHTEAFF,TGTGCCAGCAGCGCAGACAGACACACTGAAGCTTTCTTT
TRBJ2-1,TRBD2,few,TRBV28,CASSPPMGLGRGNEQFF,TGTGCCAGCAGTCCGCCAATGGGACTAGGTCGGGGCAATGAGCAGTTCTTC
TRBJ2-1,TRBD2,few,TRBV7-2,CASSKSSGSVVYNEQFF,TGTGCCAGCAGCAAGAGTAGCGGGAGTGTGGTCTACAATGAGCAGTTCTTC
TRBJ2-3,TRBD2,-,TRBV9,CASRASGNGADTQYF,TGTGCCAGCAGAGCCAGCGGGAACGGGGCAGATACGCAGTATTTT
TRBJ1-1,-,-,TRBV7-8,CASSLGSPLPPEAFF,TGTGCCAGCAGCTTAGGATCGCCCCTACCCCCTGAAGCTTTCTTT
TRBJ2-2,-,few,TRBV28,CASSSSMPRTVFF,TGTGCCAGCAGTTCGAGTATGCCGCGGACGGTGTTTTTT
TRBJ2-2,-,few,TRBV19,CASSIRRGTSPGELFF,TGTGCCAGTAGTATTCGGAGGGGGACCAGCCCCGGGGAGCTGTTTTTT
TRBJ1-5,TRBD1,-,TRBV19,CASSPLTGTGSWPQHF,TGTGCCAGTAGTCCCCTGACCGGGACAGGGTCTTGGCCCCAGCATTTT
TRBJ2-5,-,many,TRBV7-2,CASKIGVGPQETQYF,TGTGCCAGCAAGATCGGGGTGGGGCCCCAAGAGACCCAGTACTTC
TRBJ1-6,TRBD1,few,TRBV30,CAWSPRTGRKSPLHF,TGTGCCTGGAGTCCCAGGACAGGGAGGAAGTCACCCCTCCACTTT
TRBJ2-3,TRBD1,-,TRBV20-1,CSATRQGASTDTQYF,TGCAGTGCTACCCGACAGGGGGCTAGCACAGATACGCAGTATTTT
TRBJ1-2,-,few,TRBV6-5,CASSYVGEGYGYTF,TGTGCCAGCAGTTACGTAGGGGAGGGCTATGGCTACACCTTC
TRBJ1-2,-,-,TRBV30,CAWSGQRGHYGYTF,TGTGCCTGGAGTGGACAGAGGGGCCACTATGGCTACACCTTC
TRBJ2-3,TRBD1,-,TRBV7-2,CASTLDRGSTDTQYF,TGTGCCAGCACCCTCGACAGGGGTAGCACAGATACGCAGTATTTT
TRBJ2-1,-,few,TRBV11-3,CASSSLTETYNEQFF,TGTGCCAGCAGTTCCCTGACAGAAACCTACAATGAGCAGTTCTTC
TRBJ2-2,-,few,TRBV5-1,CASSFTTGNTGELFF,TGCGCCAGCAGCTTTACTACAGGGAACACCGGGGAGCTGTTTTTT
TRBJ2-1,-,-,TRBV6-1,CASSQLSYNEQFF,TGTGCCAGCAGCCAGTTATCCTACAATGAGCAGTTCTTC
TRBJ1-2,TRBD1,many,TRBV7-2,CASSLQTGWNGYTF,TGTGCCAGCAGCCTTCAGACAGGGTGGAATGGCTACACCTTC
TRBJ2-5,TRBD2,few,TRBV7-2,CASSLARPGGETQYF,TGTGCCAGCAGCTTAGCCCGACCGGGAGGGGAGACCCAGTACTTC
TRBJ2-1,-,few,TRBV20-1,CSASLYQAYNEQFF,TGCAGTGCTAGTCTGTATCAGGCCTACAATGAGCAGTTCTTC
TRBJ1-5,-,-,TRBV6-6,CASSPGEDRNQPQHF,TGTGCCAGCAGCCCCGGGGAAGATAGGAATCAGCCCCAGCATTTT
TRBJ1-2,-,-,TRBV5-6,CASSEPGAARYGYTF,TGTGCCAGCAGCGAACCCGGGGCAGCTCGCTATGGCTACACCTTC
TRBJ1-2,-,many,TRBV12-3/TRBV12-4,CASRGQWKGYTF,TGTGCCAGCAGGGGACAATGGAAGGGCTACACCTTC
TRBJ2-6,TRBD2,many,TRBV7-2,CASRLAGAGANVLTF,TGTGCCAGCAGACTAGCGGGAGCTGGGGCCAACGTCCTGACTTTC
TRBJ2-5,TRBD2,few,TRBV5-4,CASSSPTSGETQYF,TGTGCCAGCAGCTCTCCGACTAGCGGAGAGACCCAGTACTTC
TRBJ2-3,-,many,TRBV7-2,CASSLSDRPDTQYF,TGTGCCAGCAGCTTGTCGGACAGACCAGATACGCAGTATTTT
TRBJ2-3,TRBD2,-,TRBV29-1,CSVRLAGAGDTQYF,TGCAGCGTTCGCCTAGCGGGAGCAGGAGATACGCAGTATTTT